This T cell receptor beta chain was sequenced in a study of shared clonotypes between healthy human individuals (dated by TCRdb to the early 2020s). In the study overall: The cohort included a few men and a couple of women between 18 and 49 years of age. Per donor, three plates each were used for CD4 naive and CD4 memory, two for CD8 naive, and one for CD8 memory. Leukapheresis yielded between about 0.85 and 9.5 billion PBMCs per donor. Different laboratories and diverse techniques were used to prepare libraries and sequence TCR repertoires, to increase sequencing depth and limit assay-specific biases. The study deeply sequenced blood TCR repertoires of about five healthy adults to estimate repertoire size and the extent of clonotype sharing between individuals.

Using the deep immunoSEQ assay, TCR CDR3 regions were amplified from genomic DNA by multiplex PCR. Extracted genomic DNA from each cell subset was distributed evenly across all wells of several immunoSEQ 96-well plates, and each plate was treated as a replicate. For sorted subsets, approximately 190 ng genomic DNA, equal to tens of thousands of T cell genomes, was loaded into each replicate PCR. Purified libraries were quantified with a Qubit 3.0 fluorometer, sized on a Bioanalyzer 2100, and re-quantified with the KAPA Library Quantification kit. Each immunoSEQ 96-well plate was sequenced on its own single-read 150-cycle Illumina NextSeq 550 flow cell. Per the source publication's procedure: Because the immunoSEQ output included only junctional sequences and no quality scores, the filtering could not be the same as the filtering used for full-length reads. Sequences were annotated with PyIR, a Python wrapper for IgBLAST v1.9, and V/J genes and CDR3 were assigned using IMGT germline references. Any read was removed if the V/J assignment was weak (E-value above 1e-6), the CDR3 was missing, or the read contained stop codons, out-of-frame junctions, or ambiguous translated residues. V3J clonotypes were defined by identical inferred V gene, J gene, and CDR3 amino acid sequence. Percentage overlap between repertoires was calculated by dividing the number of shared unique clonotypes by the size of the smaller repertoire. Repertoire richness was assessed with RTK rarefaction, the Chao1 estimator, and Recon v2.1 estimates of unobserved clonotypes. Generation probabilities were computed with OLGA for all TCRbeta clonotypes obtained by the gDNA method from four donors. The table was pulled from immuneACCESS by TCRdb, which kept in-frame rearrangements only. Such tables lose some clones; where checked, under half of the loss comes from unresolved V genes, and the rest has no known cause. That table is the source of V, J and clone size, and D and trimming were worked out from the DNA. The sample table holds approximately 940,000 clones, of which about three quarters were seen once. The ten biggest clones cover over 1.3% of the sample.

Looking up the germline V gene yields CDR1 SGHTS and CDR2 YDEGEE. Reading from cysteine to phenylalanine, the CDR3 counts 14 amino acids. The CDR3 DNA has 42 bases and is translated from base 1. V and J are truncated by 6 bases and 1 base respectively, leaving an intervening sequence of 14 bases. On this clone itself: What this receptor recognizes is not known. There are no base qualities to consult, and no much larger clone falls within one base.

Healthy HIV-negative adults with no recently reported acute infections or vaccinations were included as donors. Every donor was a Caucasian adult residing in Nashville, Tennessee, USA. CD4+ T cells were enriched through magnetic negative selection, after which naive cells were positively selected on CD45RA and the remaining negative fraction served as the memory subset. After blood collection by leukapheresis, PBMCs were isolated using Ficoll-Histopaque density gradient centrifugation and then cryopreserved in the vapor phase of liquid nitrogen. Analytical flow cytometry was used to check the purity and quantity of each magnetically sorted T cell population. Genomic DNA was isolated from each sorted fraction and quantified by UV absorbance on a Nanodrop 2000c. Overall study outcomes, separate from this receptor: Even with the large sequencing depth, rarefaction of the sorted-subset datasets indicated that sequencing was incomplete. Across a few donors, roughly 5.4% of naive CD4, approximately 3.6% of naive CD8, roughly 2.2% of memory CD4, and about 0.44% of memory CD8 clonotypes were shared. Only blood was sampled, and tissue TCR repertoires likely differ from those in blood. Naive subsets generally had larger estimated clonotype richness than memory subsets did. The small number of donors limited the genetic and exposure-history diversity represented. Pairwise subsampling led to the expectation that sequencing depth would affect the degree of clonotype sharing among donors. Clonotypes shared by all four sorted-subset donors showed higher generation probabilities than non-shared clonotypes.

The clonotype was recovered from a man between 18 and 35 years old in good health. The sample taken for sequencing was memory CD4+ T cells sorted from blood. The cell subset or site label corresponds to: CD45RA-negative fraction. The rearranged chain carries TRBV5-8 and TRBJ2-7; TRBD1 is possibly the D segment (6 matching bases). For the CDR3, the sequence is CASTRQERSYEQYF. DNA sequence: TGTGCCAGCACCAGACAGGAGCGTTCCTACGAGCAGTACTTC.